These 17 T cell receptor beta chains were all obtained from the same sample, sequenced in a study of blood T cell repertoires in COVID-19. Repertoires were generated with immunoSEQ multiplex PCR, while TCRdb's copy carries only in-frame clones and drops some. The sample contains a few hundred thousand clones, around nine tenths of which appear only once. Sequencing was performed on peripheral blood. The origin of the receptors is a woman aged 50 to 60 with active or convalescent COVID-19.

Turning to this clone: Other DNA sequences in this sample translate to the same CDR3. The genes are TRBV18 and TRBJ2-7, with 7 bases fitting TRBD1. The junction had 7 bases not matched to a gene; V was cut back by 6 bases and J by 2 bases. Per the germline V gene, CDR1 is KGHSH and CDR2 is LQKENI. The CDR3 loop spans 14 amino acids. CDR3 region: CASSPGTDTYEQYF. CDR3 in DNA: TGTGCCAGCTCCCCAGGGACAGATACCTACGAGCAGTACTTC.

The chain couples TRBV7-6 to TRBJ1-6, with D maybe TRBD1 (6 bases). V lost 5 bases and J lost 7, with 21 bases in between. CDR3 length equals 17 residues. CDR1 and CDR2 from the germline V gene are SGHVS and FNYEAQ. The CDR3 is CASSREVGGAGNSPLHF. The CDR3 DNA reads as TGTGCCAGCAGCCGAGAGGTTGGGGGCGCAGGGAATTCACCCCTCCACTTT.

CDR3 in DNA: TGTGCCAGCAGTTTAGCGGAGGCGGGCTACACCTTC. Encoded protein: CASSLAEAGYTF. The V call is TRBV28, the J call TRBJ1-2; no firm D call. There are 12 residues in the CDR3. The germline V gene has CDR1 MDHEN and CDR2 SYDVKM. V was cut by 2 bases and J by 8 bases, with 9 bases left in between.

The genes are TRBV5-4 and TRBJ2-7; 7 bases are a match to TRBD1. This CDR3 comprises 14 residues. The V segment lost 4 bases and the J segment 0 bases; nucleotides outside the gene matches: 4. Germline V gene data show CDR1 as SGHNT and CDR2 as YYREEE (reference sequence). The CDR3 loop is CASSARDSSYEQYF. The CDR3 region has the DNA TGTGCCAGCAGCGCCCGGGACAGCTCCTACGAGCAGTACTTC.

CDR3 in DNA: TGCGCCAGCAGCCTCGGGACAGGGAACACCGGGGAGCTGTTTTTT. Translated, it gives CASSLGTGNTGELFF. The V gene is TRBV4-3, the J gene TRBJ2-2, with 8 bases matching TRBD1. CDR3 length: 15 amino acids. With 4 bases clipped from V and 1 base from J, the junction kept 2 bases outside the gene matches. Germline CDR1 reads LGHNA; CDR2 reads YSLEER.

This chain uses TRBV6-5 with TRBJ2-7; 7 bases agree with TRBD2. V was clipped by 5 bases and J by 3 bases; unmatched bases: 7. The germline V gene encodes CDR1 MNHEY and CDR2 SVGAGI. The CDR3 sequence is 14 residues long. The CDR3 DNA reads as TGTGCCAGCAGTCCAGGACTAGACGACTACGAGCAGTACTTC. As protein: CASSPGLDDYEQYF.

This rearrangement joins TRBV6-5 to TRBJ2-7; TRBD1 matches 9 bases. V was clipped by 5 bases and J by 1 base; unmatched bases: 6. In germline, CDR1 is MNHEY, CDR2 SVGAGI. This CDR3 has 15 amino acids. The CDR3 loop reads CASSRGQGSSYEQYF. The CDR3 bases are TGTGCCAGCAGTCGGGGACAGGGAAGTTCCTACGAGCAGTACTTC.

The CDR3 DNA reads as TGTGCCAGCAGCGATCCCGGGAGCTCTGGAAACACCATATATTTT. This codes for CASSDPGSSGNTIYF. The chain joins TRBV3-1 (or the pseudogene TRBV3-2) to TRBJ1-3; D is unclear. In germline, CDR1 is LGHDT, CDR2 YNNKEL (reference sequence). The CDR3 sequence is 15 residues long. Trimming took off 5 bases at V and 0 bases at J, with 11 bases between the two ends.

The gene calls are TRBV7-2 and TRBJ1-2, with TRBD1 matching 7 bases. CDR1 is SGHTA and CDR2 is FQGNSA in the germline V gene. This CDR3 has 15 amino acids. V lost 1 base and J lost 8; bases outside the gene matches: 10. For the CDR3, the DNA is TGTGCCAGCAGCTTAGATGGTTCAGGGGGAGGCGGCTACACCTTC. Translation gives CASSLDGSGGGGYTF.

In DNA, the CDR3 is TGTGCCAGCAGCCACACCGTATCCTACGAGCAGTACTTC. Encoded protein: CASSHTVSYEQYF. The V call is TRBV12-3 or TRBV12-4, the J call TRBJ2-7; D unresolved. The V gene lost 6 bases and the J gene lost 1 base, with 10 bases spanning the gap. CDR3 length: 13 amino acids.

Concerning this clone itself: The same CDR3 arises from other DNA sequences in this sample as well. The chain has TRBV6-5 and TRBJ1-1; D possibly corresponds to TRBD1 (5 bases). The germline gives CDR1 MNHEY, CDR2 SVGAGI. The CDR3 runs 14 residues. Trimming removed 0 bases at V and 2 bases at J, with 7 bases between. As DNA, the CDR3 is TGTGCCAGCAGTTACTCGGGGGGTAACACTGAAGCTTTCTTT. This codes for CASSYSGGNTEAFF.

The chain employs TRBV18 and TRBJ2-3; the match to TRBD2 covers 7 bases. CDR1 KGHSH and CDR2 LQKENI come from the germline V gene. V shed 7 bases, J shed 1 base, and the junction held 5 bases outside the gene matches. The CDR3 contains 14 residues. CDR3 in amino acids: CASWGGAGTDTQYF. CDR3 in DNA: TGTGCCAGCTGGGGAGGGGCCGGCACAGATACGCAGTATTTT.

This sequence joins TRBV9 and TRBJ2-2; TRBD1 matches 7 bases. In germline, CDR1 is SGDLS, CDR2 YYNGEE. The V gene end was trimmed by 6 bases and the J gene end by 4 bases; junction bases not matched to a gene: 6. The CDR3 contains 14 residues. CDR3 nucleotide sequence: TGTGCCAGCAACAGACAGGGTGGCACCGGGGAGCTGTTTTTT. It encodes CASNRQGGTGELFF.

The V and J genes are TRBV5-5 and TRBJ2-5; 9 positions agree with TRBD1. J lost 1 base, V lost 4 bases, and 5 bases had no gene match. The CDR3 loop spans 15 amino acids. Germline-derived CDR1 and CDR2 are SGHKS and YYEKEE (reference sequence). CDR3 residues: CASSPRDRVQETQYF. CDR3 nucleotides: TGTGCCAGCAGCCCTCGGGACAGGGTCCAAGAGACCCAGTACTTC.

The chain links TRBV10-3 to TRBJ1-2, with unresolved D. V was cut by 3 bases and J by 4 bases, with 15 bases left in between. Germline CDR1 ENHRY, CDR2 SYGVKD. The CDR3 contains 15 residues. The CDR3 protein is CAISDMGRSGYGYTF. The DNA for the CDR3 is TGTGCCATCAGTGATATGGGCCGCAGTGGCTATGGCTACACCTTC.

J is TRBJ1-4 and V is TRBV7-9; D gene unclear. Germline V gene sequence: CDR1 SEHNR, CDR2 FQNEAQ (reference sequence). The CDR3 covers 12 residues. Trimming cost V 6 bases and J 5 bases, with 7 bases left between them. DNA for the CDR3: TGTGCCAGCAGGGGCTCGAATGAAAAACTGTTTTTT. It is translated as CASRGSNEKLFF. Based on the CDR3 plus reference TRBV7-9 and TRBJ1-4, the full variable domain is DTGVSQNPRHKITKRGQNVTFRCDPISEHNRLYWYRQTLGQGPEFLTYFQNEAQLEKSRLLSDRFSAERPKGSFSTLEIQRTEQGDSAMYLCASRGSNEKLFFGSGTQLSVL.

CDR3 nucleotides: TGTGCCTGGAGTACGGGTTACGAGCAGTACTTC. Translation gives CAWSTGYEQYF. The chain joins TRBV30 to TRBJ2-7, with D uncertain. Per germline, CDR1 GTSNPN and CDR2 SVGIG (reference sequence). V lost 2 bases and J 4 bases, leaving 6 bases between the germline ends. CDR3 length: 11 amino acids.